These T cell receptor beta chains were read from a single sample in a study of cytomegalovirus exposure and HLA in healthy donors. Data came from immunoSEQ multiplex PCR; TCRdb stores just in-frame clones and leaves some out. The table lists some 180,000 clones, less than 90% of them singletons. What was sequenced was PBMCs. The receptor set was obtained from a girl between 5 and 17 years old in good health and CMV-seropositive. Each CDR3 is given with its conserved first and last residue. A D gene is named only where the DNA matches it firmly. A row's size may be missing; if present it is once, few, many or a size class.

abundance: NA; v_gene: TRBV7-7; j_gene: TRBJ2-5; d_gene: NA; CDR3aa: CASSPWEAETQYF; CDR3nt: TGTGCTAGCAGCCCTTGGGAGGCGGAGACCCAGTACTTC
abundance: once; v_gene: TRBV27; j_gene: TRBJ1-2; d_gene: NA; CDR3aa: CASSFGGARGGYTF; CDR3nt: TGTGCCAGCAGTTTTGGGGGGGCGAGGGGTGGCTACACCTTC
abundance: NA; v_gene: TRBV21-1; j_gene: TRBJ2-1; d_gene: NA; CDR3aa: CASSKVGLVGGGNEQFF; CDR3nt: NA
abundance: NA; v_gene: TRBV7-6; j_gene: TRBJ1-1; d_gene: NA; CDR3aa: CASSLGFSGEDGTEAFF; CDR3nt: TGTGCCAGCAGCTTAGGCTTTAGCGGGGAGGACGGCACTGAAGCTTTCTTT
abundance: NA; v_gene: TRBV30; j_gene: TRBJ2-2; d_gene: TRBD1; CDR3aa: CAWRSSGGRTGELFF; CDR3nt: TGTGCCTGGAGGAGCTCAGGGGGCCGGACCGGGGAGCTGTTTTTT
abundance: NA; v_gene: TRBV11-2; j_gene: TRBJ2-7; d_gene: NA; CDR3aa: CASSVGGRTYEQYF; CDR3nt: TGTGCCAGCAGCGTCGGGGGGCGGACCTACGAGCAGTACTTC
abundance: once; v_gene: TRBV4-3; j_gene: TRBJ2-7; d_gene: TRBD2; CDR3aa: CASSQATSGRLYEQYF; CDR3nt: TGCGCCAGCAGCCAAGCGACTAGCGGGAGGTTGTACGAGCAGTACTTC
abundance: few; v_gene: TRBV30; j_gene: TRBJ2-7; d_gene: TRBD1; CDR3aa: CAWSRPPFVLNRDRPAYEQYF; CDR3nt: TGTGCCTGGAGTCGACCACCCTTTGTCCTCAACCGGGACAGGCCAGCCTACGAGCAGTACTTC
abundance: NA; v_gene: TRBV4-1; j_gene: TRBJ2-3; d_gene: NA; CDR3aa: CASSQDIGSTDTQYF; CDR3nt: TGCGCCAGCAGCCAAGATATCGGTAGCACAGATACGCAGTATTTT
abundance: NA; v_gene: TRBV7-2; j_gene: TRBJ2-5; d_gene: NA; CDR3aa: CASSPLPVRETQYF; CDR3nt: TGTGCCAGCAGCCCCTTACCGGTCCGGGAGACCCAGTACTTC
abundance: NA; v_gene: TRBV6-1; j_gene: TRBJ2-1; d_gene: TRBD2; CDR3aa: CASSEATGLAIYNEQFF; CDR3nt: TGTGCCAGCAGTGAAGCGACGGGACTAGCGATCTACAATGAGCAGTTCTTC
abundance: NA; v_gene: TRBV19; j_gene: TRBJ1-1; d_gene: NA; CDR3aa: CASNPGVLVNTEAFF; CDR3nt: TGTGCCAGTAACCCCGGGGTGTTGGTGAACACTGAAGCTTTCTTT
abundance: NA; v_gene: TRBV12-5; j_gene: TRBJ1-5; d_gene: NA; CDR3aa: CASGLMGEGRQPQHF; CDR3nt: TGTGCTAGTGGTTTAATGGGGGAGGGCAGACAGCCCCAGCATTTT
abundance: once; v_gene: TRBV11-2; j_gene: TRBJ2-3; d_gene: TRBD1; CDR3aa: CASSFSPGTGRADTQYF; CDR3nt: TGTGCCAGCAGCTTTTCCCCCGGGACAGGGAGGGCAGATACGCAGTATTTT